This T cell receptor (beta chain) appears in the sequencing data of a study of Ad26.COV2.S vaccination and SARS-CoV-2 variants. Study findings and constraints: It was reported that spike-specific CD8+ and CD4+ T cell responses were substantially broad after vaccination.

The CDR3 totals 13 residues. Germline V lookup: CDR1 GTSNPN, CDR2 SVGIG (reference sequence). V gave up 0 bases and J gave up 8 bases, with 8 bases separating them. Method: immunoSEQ multiplex PCR; TCRdb's copy keeps in-frame clones and lacks some. The sample gives around 270,000 clones, 70% to 90% of which show up once; just under 3% is in the top ten. As to treatment: about 20 received Ad26.COV2.S at low or high dose, single or two shots; roughly 5 received placebo; per-sample allocation not given. Material that was analyzed had been drawn on day 63 after the first vaccine or placebo injection. As for this clone: Antigen unknown.

Sample: peripheral blood, taken in a trial of Ad26.COV2.S vaccine versus placebo. This sequence joins TRBV30 and TRBJ1-6; D gene unclear. This TCR was recovered from a person aged 18-60 years who received the Ad26.COV2.S COVID-19 vaccine or a placebo. The CDR3 region has the DNA TGTGCCTGGAGTGTACAAGACCATTCACCCCTCCACTTT. Its protein is CAWSVQDHSPLHF. Using reference TRBV30 and TRBJ1-6 for the parts outside the CDR3, the full variable domain is SQTIHQWPATLVQPVGSPLSLECTVEGTSNPNLYWYRQAAGRGLQLLFYSVGIGQISSEVPQNLSASRPQDRQFILSSKKLLLSDSGFYLCAWSVQDHSPLHFGNGTRLTVT.